The 28 T cell receptor beta chains listed next were all sequenced from one sample in a study of shared clonotypes between healthy human individuals. Naive CD8 populations comprised CD45RO-negative cells positively selected for CCR7, excluding terminally differentiated effector memory CD45RA+ cells. TCRdb's table, derived via immunoSEQ multiplex PCR, lists solely in-frame clones and lacks some. Of over 2,000,000 clones in the sample, just under 95% are singletons; the top ten hold roughly 1.7%. Source material: naive CD8+ T cells from PBMCs. The source of these receptors is a man aged 18 to 30 in good health. Some clones in this sample may be carry-over from other donors' samples.

V is TRBV6-5 and J is TRBJ1-1; D is ambiguous. Trimming pared 2 bases from V and 5 bases from J, leaving 15 bases between. The CDR3 extends over 15 amino acids. CDR1 and CDR2 (germline): MNHEY, SVGAGI. This CDR3 is CASSYRSRGRTEAFF. CDR3 coding DNA: TGTGCCAGCAGTTACAGGTCCCGGGGTAGGACTGAAGCTTTCTTT.

This clone was observed once. This chain links TRBV6-5 with TRBJ2-3; D is possibly TRBD1 (6 bases). V lost 5 bases to trimming and J lost 2 bases, with 14 bases between them. CDR3 length: 15 residues. Germline V gene sequence: CDR1 MNHEY, CDR2 SVGAGI. For the CDR3, the DNA is TGTGCCAGCAGTCGTCAGACAGGCTACACAGATACGCAGTATTTT. As protein: CASSRQTGYTDTQYF.

There are a few counts of this clone. This chain uses TRBV9 with TRBJ2-1, with 14 bases identical to TRBD2. With 3 bases clipped from V and 5 bases from J, the junction kept 4 bases outside the gene matches. This CDR3 spans 16 amino acids. Germline V CDR1 and CDR2: SGDLS, YYNGEE. The CDR3 reads CASSASGLAGDNEQFF. Written as DNA, the CDR3 is TGTGCCAGCAGCGCCTCGGGACTAGCGGGAGACAATGAGCAGTTCTTC.

The genes are TRBV4-2 and TRBJ2-3; D unresolved. Trimming pared 4 bases from V and 10 bases from J, leaving 18 bases between. Germline V gene sequence: CDR1 LGHNA, CDR2 YNFKEQ. The CDR3 covers 14 residues. The CDR3 region has the DNA TGTGCCAGCAGCCCCCCCGATAGGTCACGAGCGCAGTATTTT. Its protein product is CASSPPDRSRAQYF.

The chain is built from TRBV27 and TRBJ1-5; D remains unclear. Germline CDR1 reads MNHEY; CDR2 reads SMNVEV (reference sequence). The CDR3 is 17 amino acids. The V and J ends lost 0 bases and 3 bases respectively, with 15 bases between them. The CDR3 reads CASSLSARGWANQPQHF. CDR3 in DNA: TGTGCCAGCAGTTTATCAGCCCGGGGTTGGGCCAATCAGCCCCAGCATTTT.

V gene TRBV29-1 combines with J gene TRBJ2-7, with D possibly called TRBD1 or TRBD2 (7 bases each). Trimming took off 4 bases at V and 0 bases at J, with 16 bases between the two ends. The V gene's germline CDR1 is SQVTM and CDR2 ANQGSEA. CDR3 length: 15 amino acids. CDR3 bases: TGCAGCGTTGGGGAGGGACAGTTGCTCTCCTACGAGCAGTACTTC. It yields the protein CSVGEGQLLSYEQYF.

This chain joins TRBV7-9 and TRBJ2-7; possibly TRBD1 or TRBD2 for D (6 bases each). Trimming left V 6 bases short and J 1 base short, with 13 bases between. Germline V lookup: CDR1 SEHNR, CDR2 FQNEAQ (reference sequence). The CDR3 sequence is 14 residues long. CDR3 sequence: CASSERGESYEQYF. CDR3 nucleotides: TGTGCCAGCAGTGAGAGGGGGGAATCCTACGAGCAGTACTTC.

The rearrangement links TRBV7-6 to TRBJ2-1; a possible D gene is TRBD2 (6 bases). Trimming cost V 4 bases and J 4 bases, with 14 bases left between them. Germline V lookup: CDR1 SGHVS, CDR2 FNYEAQ. The CDR3 has 15 amino acids. This CDR3 is CASSSDGRRYNEQFF. The CDR3 DNA follows: TGTGCCAGCAGCTCCGACGGGAGACGGTACAATGAGCAGTTCTTC.

This chain uses TRBV11-2 with TRBJ2-1, with D possibly matching TRBD2 (6 bases). The CDR3 contains 15 residues. The V and J ends lost 3 bases and 9 bases respectively, with 18 bases between them. Germline loops: CDR1 SGHAT, CDR2 FQNNGV. CDR3 bases: TGTGCCAGCAGCTTGTTAACCGGGACTGCGGGTGAGCAGTTCTTC. Residues: CASSLLTGTAGEQFF.

This clone appeared once. The chain links TRBV28 to TRBJ2-5; the D gene could be TRBD1 or TRBD2 (6 bases each). The CDR3 totals 15 residues. Per germline, CDR1 MDHEN and CDR2 SYDVKM. V shed 5 bases and J shed 2 bases, with 15 bases lying between them. The CDR3 nucleotides are TGTGCCAGCAGTCTAGAGGGGGGCACACAAGAGACCCAGTACTTC. Encoded protein: CASSLEGGTQETQYF.

V gene TRBV9 combines with J gene TRBJ2-6; D unclear. The V gene's germline CDR1 is SGDLS and CDR2 YYNGEE. With 2 bases removed from V and 0 bases from J, the gap between germline ends came to 6 bases. The CDR3 has 15 amino acids. CDR3 sequence reads: CASSVRSSGANVLTF. The CDR3 DNA reads as TGTGCCAGCAGCGTGCGGTCCTCTGGGGCCAACGTCCTGACTTTC.

The V and J genes are TRBV19 and TRBJ2-7, with no clear D. V lost 3 bases, J lost 4 bases, and 16 bases lay in between. From germline, CDR1 is LNHDA and CDR2 SQIVND (reference sequence). This CDR3 has 15 amino acids. The CDR3 DNA reads TGTGCCAGTAGTATCAGTATCTGGGGTGGGTACGAGCAGTACTTC. This gives the protein CASSISIWGGYEQYF.

The chain carries TRBV28 and TRBJ1-5; weak D call: TRBD1 (5 bases). V was trimmed by 3 bases and J by 6 bases, leaving 12 bases between them. This CDR3 comprises 14 residues. Germline assignment: CDR1 MDHEN and CDR2 SYDVKM. The chain's CDR3 is CASSLSTGAQPQHF. The CDR3 region has the DNA TGTGCCAGCAGTTTGTCAACCGGGGCTCAGCCCCAGCATTTT.

This clone was detected once. CDR3 protein: CASSQDYPSPPDTQYF. CDR3 sequence (DNA): TGTGCCAGCAGCCAAGATTATCCTAGCCCTCCAGATACGCAGTATTTT. The genes are TRBV4-2 and TRBJ2-3, with a weak D call TRBD2 (5 bases). Germline CDR1 is LGHNA and CDR2 is YNFKEQ. V gave up 0 bases and J gave up 4 bases, with 14 bases separating them. This CDR3 spans 16 amino acids.

This clone was seen once. V gene TRBV4-1 combines with J gene TRBJ2-5; the D gene is possibly TRBD1 (5 bases). The germline V gene encodes CDR1 MGHRA and CDR2 YSYEKL. V was pared by 3 bases and J by 5 bases, with 10 bases between. The CDR3 covers 13 residues. Here the CDR3 DNA reads TGCGCCAGCAGCCAGGGGCAAGGGGAGACCCAGTACTTC. It yields the protein CASSQGQGETQYF.

The V and J genes are TRBV29-1 and TRBJ1-2; D uncertain. Germline V CDR1 and CDR2: SQVTM, ANQGSEA. This CDR3 spans 12 amino acids. V lost 1 base and J 11 bases, leaving 14 bases between the germline ends. CDR3 region: CSVEGGTARYTF. For the CDR3, the DNA is TGCAGCGTTGAAGGGGGAACGGCTCGGTACACCTTC.

The chain uses TRBV13 and TRBJ2-2; TRBD2 agrees at 11 bases. Germline V gene data show CDR1 as PRHDT and CDR2 as FYEKMQ (reference sequence). V lost 5 bases, J lost 3 bases, and 8 bases stayed unmatched. This CDR3 is 17 amino acids long. CDR3 nucleotides: TGTGCCAGCAGCACCCAACTAGCGGGAGTTGACACCGGGGAGCTGTTTTTT. It is translated as CASSTQLAGVDTGELFF.

This sequence joins TRBV4-1 and TRBJ2-2; D gene uncertain. Germline V gene data show CDR1 as MGHRA and CDR2 as YSYEKL. The CDR3 covers 17 residues. Trimming cost V 1 base and J 7 bases, with 19 bases left between them. CDR3 region: CASSQVRSEGGGGELFF. The DNA of the CDR3 is TGCGCCAGCAGCCAAGTCAGGTCAGAAGGTGGTGGCGGGGAGCTGTTTTTT.

This clone was counted a single time. The rearrangement joins TRBV10-3 to TRBJ2-5; 8 bases map to TRBD2. This CDR3 is 16 amino acids long. Germline V CDR1 and CDR2: ENHRY, SYGVKD. Trimming took 0 bases from V and 4 from J; bases not matched to a gene: 7. The CDR3 spells CAISESRRTSSETQYF. Written as DNA, the CDR3 is TGTGCCATCAGTGAGTCGAGGAGGACTAGCTCAGAGACCCAGTACTTC.

This clone was picked up one time. Other DNA sequences of this sample code for an identical CDR3. The chain has TRBV19 and TRBJ1-4; 7 bases are shared with TRBD1. The CDR3 contains 15 residues. V trimming: 3 bases; J trimming: 4 bases; junction bases outside the gene matches: 5. Germline CDR1 LNHDA, CDR2 SQIVND (reference sequence). The CDR3 spells CASSIRDSLNEKLFF. The CDR3 nucleotides are TGTGCCAGTAGTATTCGGGACAGCCTTAATGAAAAACTGTTTTTT.

In regard to this clone: Other nucleotide sequences in the sample specify the same CDR3. The chain links TRBV13 to TRBJ2-7; 9 nucleotides align to TRBD1. The CDR3 loop spans 14 amino acids. Germline V lookup: CDR1 PRHDT, CDR2 FYEKMQ (reference sequence). The V and J ends lost 5 bases and 2 bases, in that order; junction bases with no gene match: 4. Written as DNA, the CDR3 is TGTGCCAGCAGCCTAAGGGACAGGGCCTACGAGCAGTACTTC. Its protein product is CASSLRDRAYEQYF.

V and J are TRBV29-1 and TRBJ2-7, with 7 bases aligning to TRBD2. Looked up from germline, CDR1 is SQVTM and CDR2 is ANQGSEA. The V gene end was trimmed by 5 bases and the J gene end by 2 bases; junction bases not matched to a gene: 9. The CDR3 loop spans 14 amino acids. The CDR3: CSVNLAEGAYEQYF. The CDR3 DNA reads TGCAGCGTTAATCTAGCGGAAGGAGCCTACGAGCAGTACTTC.

The chain couples TRBV4-3 to TRBJ2-1, with 13 bases fitting TRBD2. This CDR3 is built from 18 residues. Per the germline V gene, CDR1 is LGHNA and CDR2 is YSLEER. V was clipped by 0 bases and J by 10 bases; unmatched bases: 12. CDR3 nucleotides: TGCGCCAGCAGCCAAGAACTAGCGGGAGGGCTCATCTCCAGCGAGCAGTTCTTC. Amino acids: CASSQELAGGLISSEQFF.

The chain uses TRBV29-1 and TRBJ2-7; maybe TRBD2 (5 bases). The CDR3 consists of 13 residues. The germline V and J ends were trimmed by 3 bases and 2 bases, with 11 bases remaining between them. Looked up from germline, CDR1 is SQVTM and CDR2 is ANQGSEA. The CDR3 DNA follows: TGCAGCGTTGAGGGCGGGCCCGCCTACGAGCAGTACTTC. Translation: CSVEGGPAYEQYF.

The chain carries TRBV20-1 and TRBJ2-7, with unresolved D. Trimming shortened V by 5 bases and J by 3 bases, and 8 bases separated the two germline ends. Germline CDR1 reads DFQATT; CDR2 reads SNEGSKA (reference sequence). The CDR3 is 11 amino acids. The CDR3 DNA reads as TGCAGTGCTCCTTTAGACTACGAGCAGTACTTC. Translation gives CSAPLDYEQYF.

The chain links TRBV10-3 to TRBJ2-1, with D uncertain. Germline CDR1 reads ENHRY; CDR2 reads SYGVKD. Trimming stripped 11 bases from V and 5 bases from J, with 16 bases between. The CDR3 is 13 amino acids. CDR3 in amino acids: CASLAPLNNEQFF. CDR3 coding DNA: TGTGCCTCCCTGGCCCCCCTCAACAATGAGCAGTTCTTC.

This sequence joins TRBV29-1 and TRBJ2-1; 11 bases are shared with TRBD2. Germline CDR1 and CDR2: SQVTM and ANQGSEA. This CDR3 has 13 residues. Trimming removed 4 bases from V and 4 bases from J; junction bases left unmatched: 0. The CDR3 loop reads CSVVAGGYNEQFF. The CDR3, as DNA: TGCAGCGTTGTAGCGGGAGGGTACAATGAGCAGTTCTTC.

The V and J genes are TRBV28 and TRBJ2-7; perhaps TRBD1 as D (6 bases). The CDR3 sequence is 13 residues long. Germline V gene data show CDR1 as MDHEN and CDR2 as SYDVKM. Trimming took off 8 bases at V and 1 base at J, with 12 bases between the two ends. The CDR3 sequence: CASLFTGSYEQYF. CDR3 nucleotide sequence: TGTGCCAGCCTATTTACAGGGTCCTACGAGCAGTACTTC.